The 10 T cell receptor beta chains listed next were all sequenced from one sample in a study of blood T cell repertoires in COVID-19 (dated by TCRdb to 2018 to 2020). The method behind the library was the immunoSEQ multiplex PCR assay. In its TCRdb copy, this immuneACCESS table keeps in-frame sequences only and misses some clones. Where compared with another copy, unresolved V genes explain less than half of these, and the others have no known cause. The sample yields 200,000 to 250,000 clones; 86% were counted once. Of the sample, roughly 10% falls within the top ten clones. Sample: peripheral blood. These receptors were obtained from a woman in her 50s with COVID-19, enrolled during active disease.

This chain links TRBV6-4 with TRBJ2-3; 7 bases are shared with TRBD1. This CDR3 contains 16 residues. In germline, CDR1 is MRHNA, CDR2 SNTAGT. J gave up 2 bases and V 2 bases, and 7 bases lay outside the gene matches. CDR3 in amino acids: CASSDRGQNPTDTQYF. The CDR3 DNA is TGTGCCAGCAGTGACCGGGGACAGAACCCCACAGATACGCAGTATTTT.

This clone appeared a single time. The genes are TRBV6-5 and TRBJ2-1, with D unclear. Germline CDR1 is MNHEY and CDR2 is SVGAGI. The CDR3 runs to 11 residues. Trimming took off 5 bases at V and 6 bases at J, with 5 bases between the two ends. This CDR3 is CASSQANEQFF. The CDR3 DNA sequence: TGTGCCAGCAGTCAGGCCAATGAGCAGTTCTTC.

The chain is built from TRBV7-2 and TRBJ2-1; TRBD1 might be the D (5 bases). The germline V and J ends were trimmed by 7 bases and 6 bases, with 16 bases remaining between them. Germline CDR1 SGHTA, CDR2 FQGNSA. CDR3 length: 14 amino acids. CDR3 amino acids: CASTFWGPRNEQFF. The CDR3 DNA sequence: TGTGCCAGCACCTTTTGGGGCCCTCGCAATGAGCAGTTCTTC.

This rearrangement joins TRBV3-1 (or the pseudogene TRBV3-2) to TRBJ2-5; 8 nucleotides agree with TRBD2. Germline CDR1 LGHDT, CDR2 YNNKEL (reference sequence). With 5 bases clipped from V and 1 base from J, the junction kept 9 bases outside the gene matches. The CDR3 length is 16 residues. Written as DNA, the CDR3 is TGTGCCAGCAGCTCCGGGGCGGGGGGAATCCAAGAGACCCAGTACTTC. It yields the protein CASSSGAGGIQETQYF.

This chain uses TRBV10-1 with TRBJ2-1; TRBD1 agrees at 11 bases. CDR1 and CDR2 from the germline V gene are WNHNN and SYGVQD (reference sequence). The CDR3 consists of 14 residues. The V segment lost 7 bases and the J segment 9 bases; nucleotides outside the gene matches: 8. CDR3 region: CASIPDRGRGEQFF. DNA of the CDR3: TGCGCCAGCATCCCGGACAGGGGGCGAGGTGAGCAGTTCTTC.

The chain uses TRBV6-4 and TRBJ2-7; TRBD1 is a possible D gene (6 bases). The V gene lost 9 bases and the J gene lost 3 bases, with 18 bases spanning the gap. The germline CDR1 and CDR2 sequences are MRHNA and SNTAGT. The CDR3 length is 14 residues. CDR3 loop: CARILGGHHYEQYV. The CDR3 DNA follows: TGTGCCAGAATTCTAGGGGGACACCACTACGAGCAGTACGTC.

CDR3 bases: TGTGCCAGCAGTTCCCGAGTGGGGGGAAACAATGAGCAGTTCTTC. This gives the protein CASSSRVGGNNEQFF. The chain recombines TRBV6-2 or TRBV6-3 with TRBJ2-1; TRBD2 might be the D (6 bases). The CDR3 sequence is 15 residues long. The V gene lost 4 bases and the J gene lost 5 bases, with 15 bases spanning the gap. Per germline, CDR1 MNHEY and CDR2 SVGEGT.

This clone has a single count. This rearrangement joins TRBV19 to TRBJ1-2; a possible D gene is TRBD1 (5 bases). The CDR3 runs 12 residues. CDR1 LNHDA and CDR2 SQIVND come from the germline V gene (reference sequence). Trimming took 6 bases from V and 4 from J, leaving 9 bases between them. DNA for the CDR3: TGTGCCAGTAGCGACAGCCTCTATGGCTACACCTTC. Translated: CASSDSLYGYTF.

The DNA for the CDR3 is TGTGCCAGCAGCCAAATCAACACCGGGGAGCTGTTTTTT. It specifies CASSQINTGELFF. The V gene is TRBV7-3, the J gene TRBJ2-2; D is uncertain. The CDR3 is made up of 13 amino acids. V lost 5 bases to trimming and J lost 2 bases, with 6 bases between them. Germline-derived CDR1 and CDR2 are SGHTA and FQGTGA.

The rearrangement joins TRBV19 to TRBJ1-5; 9 positions match TRBD1. Per germline, CDR1 LNHDA and CDR2 SQIVND (reference sequence). The junction had 10 bases not matched to a gene; V was cut back by 9 bases and J by 4 bases. CDR3 length: 15 amino acids. As DNA, the CDR3 is TGTGCCAGCGGAATTTCCGGGACAGGGAATCAGCCCCAGCATTTT. Translating gives CASGISGTGNQPQHF.